Listed below are T cell receptor beta chains from one sample, sequenced in a study of T-cell reconstitution after alpha-beta-depleted transplantation in children. TCRdb itself ran the PCR reads through MiXCR, one entry per CDR3 protein. The table includes 400,000 to 450,000 distinct CDR3 sequences, around two fifths detected once. Sequenced material: PBMCs, taken before TCRalphabeta/CD19-depleted stem cell transplant. The receptors here all came from a girl aged 2-10 years with aplastic anemia, due to receive a stem cell transplant. CDR3s include the opening cysteine and the closing phenylalanine or tryptophan. A D gene is named only where the DNA matches it firmly. The size field is filled for only some rows; it gives once, few, many or a size class.

d_call | j_call | v_call | clone_size | cdr3_nt | cdr3_aa
NA | TRBJ2-7 | TRBV28 | NA | TGTGCCACCTCTGATGACTCCTACGAGCAGTACTTC | CATSDDSYEQYF
TRBD1 | TRBJ1-1 | TRBV20-1 | NA | TGCAGTGCTAGAGACGAGGGGAACCCGACAGGGTGGAACACTGAAGCTTTCTTT | CSARDEGNPTGWNTEAFF
NA | TRBJ2-7 | TRBV5-1 | NA | TGCGCCAGCAGCTGGAGGGGCACAACCTACGAGCAGTACTTC | CASSWRGTTYEQYF
TRBD1 | TRBJ1-4 | TRBV3-1 | many | TGTGCCAGCAGCCGCGTGACAGGGACTAATGAAAAACTGTTTTTT | CASSRVTGTNEKLFF
TRBD2 | TRBJ2-3 | TRBV7-2 | NA | TGTGCCAGCAGCCTACTAGCGTCGCTCACAGATACGCAGTATTTT | CASSLLASLTDTQYF
NA | TRBJ2-5 | TRBV7-2 | NA | TGTGCCAGCAGCCTCGAGGGTTGGGCAGGGACCCAGTACTTC | CASSLEGWAGTQYF
TRBD1 | TRBJ1-2 | TRBV24-1 | NA | TGTGCCACCAGTGACGGGACAGGGGGTAACTATGGCTACACCTTC | CATSDGTGGNYGYTF
TRBD1 | TRBJ1-2 | TRBV3-1 | NA | TGTGCCAGCAGCCAATCCGGACAGGGAGGTTATGGCTACACCTTC | CASSQSGQGGYGYTF
NA | TRBJ2-3 | TRBV7-9 | NA | TGTGCCAGCAGCTTTCCGGCGGTCCCAGCGGGCACAGATACGCAGTATTTT | CASSFPAVPAGTDTQYF
TRBD1 | TRBJ1-6 | TRBV7-9 | NA | TGTGCCAGCAGCTCCGGACAGGGAGGTTTGACACCCCTCCACTTT | CASSSGQGGLTPLHF